This T cell receptor (beta chain) is from a study of blood T cell repertoires in COVID-19. Study in general: Samples came from the United States, Italy and Spain, spanning acute and convalescent COVID-19. In each case, the material was cDNA or gDNA derived from T cells, B-cell-depleted T cells, or PBMCs.

As processed by the authors: Quantification of nucleated cells was approximated via reference gene primer amplification. TCRdb keeps only in-frame clones here, not all; method: immunoSEQ multiplex PCR. V, J and clone size are those of that table, while D and trimming were read from the DNA. The profile covers tens of thousands of clones, with roughly 87% appearing a single time and around 5% taken by the ten largest. V lost 0 bases and J lost 8, with 14 bases in between. CDR1 is MNHEY, CDR2 SVGAGI, per germline. The CDR3 runs to 16 residues. The chain uses TRBV6-5 and TRBJ1-6, with D unresolved. This clonotype originated in a woman of 80 years or more with acute or convalescent COVID-19. The sample comprised peripheral blood. The CDR3: CASSYSNGRGDSPLHF. The CDR3 nucleotides are TGTGCCAGCAGTTACTCGAACGGGCGCGGGGATTCACCCCTCCACTTT.